This T cell receptor (beta chain) was sequenced for a study of blood T cell repertoires in COVID-19. Some clones are missing from TCRdb's copy, which holds only in-frame ones; the method was immunoSEQ multiplex PCR. The repertoire holds some 250,000 clones, approximately 84% seen once, with 3% in the top ten. The CDR3 sequence is 15 residues long. Germline CDR1 is SEHNR and CDR2 is FQNEAQ (reference sequence). The junction had 10 bases not matched to a gene; V was cut back by 5 bases and J by 5 bases. The rearrangement uses TRBV7-9 and TRBJ2-5; TRBD2 matches 8 bases. The receptor's source is a woman aged 25 to 45 who had recovered from COVID-19. Specimen: peripheral blood. The DNA of the CDR3 is TGTGCCAGCAGCCCCGGGGGGGGGCTTCGGGAGACCCAGTACTTC. The encoded protein is CASSPGGGLRETQYF.